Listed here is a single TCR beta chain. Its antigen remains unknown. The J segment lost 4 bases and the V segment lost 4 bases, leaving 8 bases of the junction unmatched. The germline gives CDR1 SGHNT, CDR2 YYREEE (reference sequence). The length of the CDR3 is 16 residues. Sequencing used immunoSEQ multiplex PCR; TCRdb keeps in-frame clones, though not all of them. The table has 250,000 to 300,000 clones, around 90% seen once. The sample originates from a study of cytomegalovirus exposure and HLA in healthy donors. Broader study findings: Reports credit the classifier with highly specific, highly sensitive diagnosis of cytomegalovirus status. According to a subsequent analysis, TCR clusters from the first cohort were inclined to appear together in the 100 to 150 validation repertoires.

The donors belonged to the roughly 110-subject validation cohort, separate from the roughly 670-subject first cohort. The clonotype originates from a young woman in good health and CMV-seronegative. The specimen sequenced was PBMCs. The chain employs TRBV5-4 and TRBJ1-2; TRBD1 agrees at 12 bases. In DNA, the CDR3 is TGTGCCAGCAGCGCAGGCCCGGGACAGGGGGCCTATGGCTACACCTTC. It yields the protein CASSAGPGQGAYGYTF.